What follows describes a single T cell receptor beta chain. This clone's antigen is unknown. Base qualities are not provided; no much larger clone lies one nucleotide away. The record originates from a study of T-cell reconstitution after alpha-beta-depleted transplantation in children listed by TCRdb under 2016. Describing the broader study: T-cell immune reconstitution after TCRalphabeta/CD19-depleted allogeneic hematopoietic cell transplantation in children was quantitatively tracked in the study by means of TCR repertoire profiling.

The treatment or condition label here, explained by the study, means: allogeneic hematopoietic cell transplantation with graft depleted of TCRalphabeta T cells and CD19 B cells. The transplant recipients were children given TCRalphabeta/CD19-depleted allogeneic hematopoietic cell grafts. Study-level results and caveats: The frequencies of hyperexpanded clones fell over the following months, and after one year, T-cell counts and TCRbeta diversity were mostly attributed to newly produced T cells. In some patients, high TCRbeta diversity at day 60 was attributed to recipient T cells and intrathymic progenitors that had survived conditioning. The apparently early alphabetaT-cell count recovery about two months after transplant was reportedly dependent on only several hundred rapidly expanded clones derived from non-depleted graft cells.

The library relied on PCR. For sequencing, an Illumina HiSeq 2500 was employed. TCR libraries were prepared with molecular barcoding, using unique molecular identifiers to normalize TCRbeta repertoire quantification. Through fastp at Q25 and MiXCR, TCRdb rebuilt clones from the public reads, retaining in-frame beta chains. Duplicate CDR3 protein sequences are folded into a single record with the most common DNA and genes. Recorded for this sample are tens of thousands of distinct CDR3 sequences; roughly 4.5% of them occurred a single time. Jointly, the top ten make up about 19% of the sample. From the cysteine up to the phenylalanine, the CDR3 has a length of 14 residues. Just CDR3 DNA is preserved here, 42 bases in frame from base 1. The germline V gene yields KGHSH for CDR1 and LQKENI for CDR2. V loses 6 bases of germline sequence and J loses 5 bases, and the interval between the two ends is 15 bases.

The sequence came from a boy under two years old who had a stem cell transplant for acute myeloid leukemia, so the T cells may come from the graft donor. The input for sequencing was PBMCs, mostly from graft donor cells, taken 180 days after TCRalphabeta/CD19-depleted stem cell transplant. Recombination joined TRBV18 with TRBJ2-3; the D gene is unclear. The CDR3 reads CASSLASPGDTQYF. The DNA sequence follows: TGTGCCAGCTCCCTTGCATCTCCGGGAGATACGCAGTATTTT. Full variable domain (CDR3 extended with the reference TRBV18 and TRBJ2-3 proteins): NAGVMQNPRHLVRRRGQEARLRCSPMKGHSHVYWYRQLPEEGLKFMVYLQKENIIDESGMPKERFSAEFPKEGPSILRIQQVVRGDSAAYFCASSLASPGDTQYFGPGTRLTVL.